These 24 T cell receptor beta chains were sequenced from one sample in a study of blood T cell repertoires in COVID-19. Repertoires were generated with immunoSEQ multiplex PCR, while TCRdb's copy carries only in-frame clones and drops some. The table shows around 270,000 clones, with 75% to 90% occurring only once. Sequencing input: peripheral blood. The receptors shown here come from a man in his forties with acute or convalescent COVID-19.

CDR3 protein: CASSTSGGLLGYTF. As DNA, the CDR3 is TGCGCCAGCTCCACGTCGGGGGGCCTTCTCGGCTACACCTTC. The chain links TRBV5-1 to TRBJ1-2; possibly TRBD1 for D (6 bases). CDR3 length: 14 amino acids. CDR1 and CDR2 (germline): SGHRS, YFSETQ. V lost 7 bases to trimming and J lost 8 bases, with 21 bases between them.

The gene calls are TRBV24-1 and TRBJ2-2; 10 nucleotides match TRBD1. Germline lookup yields CDR1 KGHDR and CDR2 SFDVKD. The CDR3 length is 15 residues. The ends lost 5 bases at V and 7 bases at J; junction bases unmatched: 6. The CDR3 coding sequence is TGTGCCACCAGTGGGGGACAGGGGCTAGTCGGGGAGCTGTTTTTT. Encoded protein: CATSGGQGLVGELFF.

J is TRBJ1-4 and V is TRBV4-1; possibly TRBD1 for D (5 bases). The CDR3 runs 15 residues. From germline, CDR1 is MGHRA and CDR2 YSYEKL. V lost 0 bases, J lost 7 bases, and 12 bases lay in between. CDR3 loop: CASSQDSDSSEKLFF. The CDR3, as DNA: TGCGCCAGCAGCCAAGATTCAGACAGTAGTGAAAAACTGTTTTTT.

The chain recombines TRBV6-5 with TRBJ2-7; TRBD1 is a possible D gene (6 bases). The germline CDR1 and CDR2 sequences are MNHEY and SVGAGI. CDR3 length: 12 residues. V lost 7 bases to trimming and J lost 5 bases, with 12 bases between them. The CDR3 DNA reads TGTGCCAGCACTCCAAACAGGGACGAGCAGTACTTC. Amino acid sequence: CASTPNRDEQYF.

For this clone: Other DNA sequences from this sample encode an identical CDR3 as well. The chain links TRBV6-6 to TRBJ1-6; D unresolved. The CDR3 loop spans 14 amino acids. Trimming shortened V by 0 bases and J by 3 bases, and 3 bases separated the two germline ends. The germline V gene has CDR1 MNHNY and CDR2 SVGAGI (reference sequence). The CDR3 protein is CASSYSSYNSPLHF. CDR3 nucleotide sequence: TGTGCCAGCAGTTACTCCAGCTATAATTCACCCCTCCACTTT.

This clone has a single count. This rearrangement joins TRBV2 to TRBJ1-5; tentatively, D is TRBD1 (5 bases). This CDR3 spans 13 amino acids. The germline CDR1 and CDR2 sequences are SNHLY and FYNNEI. The germline V and J ends were trimmed by 7 bases and 6 bases, with 13 bases remaining between them. The CDR3 reads CASTGEVGQPQHF. CDR3 DNA sequence: TGTGCCAGCACGGGGGAGGTTGGTCAGCCCCAGCATTTT.

The chain recombines TRBV7-8 with TRBJ1-5; D not resolved. Trimming removed 1 base at V and 1 base at J, with 5 bases between. From germline, CDR1 is SGHVS and CDR2 FQNEAQ. CDR3 length equals 14 residues. CDR3 loop: CASSLDSSNQPQHF. CDR3 bases: TGTGCCAGCAGCTTAGACAGCAGCAATCAGCCCCAGCATTTT.

The gene calls are TRBV9 and TRBJ2-1, with TRBD2 identical over 9 bases. This CDR3 has 17 amino acids. The V and J ends lost 3 bases and 0 bases, in that order; junction bases with no gene match: 7. Germline V CDR1 and CDR2: SGDLS, YYNGEE. The CDR3 loop reads CASSATSGVVSYNEQFF. DNA of the CDR3: TGTGCCAGCAGCGCGACTAGCGGTGTCGTCTCCTACAATGAGCAGTTCTTC.

This clone was observed once. The V and J genes are TRBV9 and TRBJ1-2, with D unclear. This CDR3 spans 16 amino acids. Germline V lookup: CDR1 SGDLS, CDR2 YYNGEE. Between the trimmed V and J ends, which lost 0 bases and 7 bases, there was a span of 19 bases. CDR3 coding DNA: TGTGCCAGCAGCGTAGCCTTCTCGTCCGGGTTGTCTGGCTACACCTTC. Amino acid sequence: CASSVAFSSGLSGYTF.

This rearrangement joins TRBV4-1 to TRBJ2-2; weak D call: TRBD2 (5 bases). This CDR3 is 13 amino acids long. V dropped 4 bases and J dropped 7 bases, with 10 bases sitting between them. CDR1 MGHRA and CDR2 YSYEKL come from the germline V gene. The CDR3 bases are TGCGCCAGCAGCCTGAGGGCGTACGGGGAGCTGTTTTTT. Its protein is CASSLRAYGELFF.

The chain has TRBV11-2 and TRBJ2-7; 9 bases align to TRBD1. Germline CDR1 reads SGHAT; CDR2 reads FQNNGV. V was pared by 5 bases and J by 6 bases, with 11 bases of the junction left unmatched. The CDR3 consists of 15 residues. The CDR3 sequence is CASSGGVQGATEQYF. CDR3 nucleotides: TGTGCCAGCAGCGGAGGGGTACAGGGGGCTACCGAGCAGTACTTC.

V and J are TRBV30 and TRBJ1-3; a weak D match, TRBD1 (6 bases). Trimming left V 8 bases short and J 3 bases short, with 17 bases between. The germline V gene encodes CDR1 GTSNPN and CDR2 SVGIG (reference sequence). The CDR3 totals 14 residues. The CDR3 DNA reads as TGTGCCGGGGGCCGGGGGGGGAATGGAAACACCATATATTTT. This codes for CAGGRGGNGNTIYF.

This sequence joins TRBV6-1 and TRBJ1-5; perhaps TRBD1 as D (6 bases). The CDR3 is 14 residues long. CDR1 is MNHNS, CDR2 SASEGT, per germline. Trimming pared 1 base from V and 8 bases from J, leaving 12 bases between. CDR3 nucleotide sequence: TGTGCCAGCAGTGAAGGCAGGGGAGAAAAGCCCCAGCATTTT. It specifies CASSEGRGEKPQHF.

This chain links TRBV6-5 with TRBJ1-4, with D unresolved. Trimming cost V 6 bases and J 8 bases, with 10 bases left between them. CDR3 length equals 12 residues. Germline assignment: CDR1 MNHEY and CDR2 SVGAGI. The CDR3 sequence: CASRRVGEKLFF. The DNA of the CDR3 is TGTGCCAGCAGGCGGGTCGGAGAAAAACTGTTTTTT.

The chain couples TRBV12-5 to TRBJ2-3; TRBD1 aligns across 7 bases. Germline CDR1 LGHNT, CDR2 FRNRAP. The CDR3 loop spans 19 amino acids. V dropped 1 base and J dropped 4; count of bases not matched to a gene: 17. CDR3 loop: CASGLDISTGTEYPDTQYF. The CDR3 DNA follows: TGTGCTAGTGGTTTGGATATATCGACCGGGACAGAATATCCAGATACGCAGTATTTT.

This clone was detected once. The chain joins TRBV7-3 to TRBJ1-1, with 8 nucleotides matching TRBD1. This CDR3 contains 15 residues. CDR1 is SGHTA and CDR2 is FQGTGA in the germline V gene. The J segment lost 5 bases and the V segment lost 4 bases, leaving 9 bases of the junction unmatched. DNA of the CDR3: TGTGCCAGCAGCTCCGACAGGGGCCCAGGGACTGAAGCTTTCTTT. Amino acid sequence: CASSSDRGPGTEAFF. Complete variable domain (other parts from reference TRBV7-3 and TRBJ1-1): GAGVSQTPSNKVTEKGKYVELRCDPISGHTALYWYRQSLGQGPEFLIYFQGTGAADDSGLPNDRFFAVRPEGSVSTLKIQRTERGDSAVYLCASSSDRGPGTEAFFGQGTRLTVV.

In its sample, this clone was seen a few times. The V gene is TRBV3-1 (or the pseudogene TRBV3-2), the J gene TRBJ2-1; 9 nucleotides match TRBD1. There are 15 residues in the CDR3. The trim removed 7 bases at V and 6 bases at J, leaving 10 bases unmatched. Germline V gene lookup returns CDR1 LGHDT and CDR2 YNNKEL (reference sequence). The CDR3 protein is CASTLMTGGGNEQFF. In DNA form, the CDR3 reads TGTGCCAGCACCCTAATGACAGGGGGTGGCAATGAGCAGTTCTTC.

V gene TRBV5-1 combines with J gene TRBJ1-1; 7 bases are a match to TRBD1. Unmatched junction bases numbered 13, after V lost 3 bases and J lost 11 bases. There are 14 residues in the CDR3. From germline, CDR1 is SGHRS and CDR2 YFSETQ. In nucleotides, the CDR3 is TGCGCCAGCAGCTCTGGACAGGTGGGGCTCGGGGCTTTCTTT. Its translation: CASSSGQVGLGAFF. Variable domain in full (rest from reference TRBV5-1 and TRBJ1-1): KAGVTQTPRYLIKTRGQQVTLSCSPISGHRSVSWYQQTPGQGLQFLFEYFSETQRNKGNFPGRFSGRQFSNSRSEMNVSTLELGDSALYLCASSSGQVGLGAFFGQGTRLTVV.

The rearrangement joins TRBV5-4 to TRBJ2-5; D remains unclear. Germline values: CDR1 SGHNT, CDR2 YYREEE (reference sequence). V was trimmed by 0 bases and J by 3 bases, leaving 9 bases between them. CDR3 size: 14 residues. For the CDR3, the DNA is TGTGCCAGCAGCTTGGGCAGGCCTAAAGAGACCCAGTACTTC. Translation gives CASSLGRPKETQYF.

V is TRBV3-1 (or the pseudogene TRBV3-2) and J is TRBJ2-7; D is possibly TRBD2 (6 bases). This CDR3 region has 16 residues. The germline V gene encodes CDR1 LGHDT and CDR2 YNNKEL (reference sequence). Trimming shortened V by 3 bases and J by 3 bases, and 18 bases separated the two germline ends. The CDR3 region is CASSHSRAGPIYEQYF. DNA of the CDR3: TGTGCCAGCAGCCATAGCCGCGCGGGACCGATCTACGAGCAGTACTTC.

The chain joins TRBV11-2 to TRBJ1-2, with D maybe TRBD1 (6 bases). Trimming shortened V by 4 bases and J by 4 bases, and 10 bases separated the two germline ends. The CDR3 has 13 amino acids. Looked up from germline, CDR1 is SGHAT and CDR2 is FQNNGV. DNA of the CDR3: TGTGCCAGCAGCTCGACAGGACCCTATGGCTACACCTTC. Amino acids: CASSSTGPYGYTF. Variable domain in full (rest from reference TRBV11-2 and TRBJ1-2): EAGVAQSPRYKIIEKRQSVAFWCNPISGHATLYWYQQILGQGPKLLIQFQNNGVVDDSQLPKDRFSAERLKGVDSTLKIQPAKLEDSAVYLCASSSTGPYGYTFGSGTRLTVV.

This rearrangement joins TRBV7-9 to TRBJ2-2; perhaps TRBD2 as D (6 bases). The germline V and J ends were trimmed by 5 bases and 6 bases, with 13 bases remaining between them. Germline-derived CDR1 and CDR2 are SEHNR and FQNEAQ (reference sequence). The CDR3 has 14 residues. The CDR3 DNA follows: TGTGCCAGCAGCCCAACTGCGGGGTCCGGGGAGCTGTTTTTT. This translates into CASSPTAGSGELFF.

CDR3 nucleotide sequence: TGTGCCAGCAGCATACAGGGGGCGAACACTGAAGCTTTCTTT. Translating gives CASSIQGANTEAFF. This chain uses TRBV5-4 with TRBJ1-1, with 9 bases that match TRBD1. Germline lookup yields CDR1 SGHNT and CDR2 YYREEE (reference sequence). Trimming took 4 bases from V and 1 from J; bases not matched to a gene: 2. The CDR3 covers 14 residues.

The V and J genes are TRBV6-5 and TRBJ2-7; D call uncertain. The CDR3 has 13 residues. V was trimmed by 4 bases and J by 2 bases, leaving 9 bases between them. The germline V gene encodes CDR1 MNHEY and CDR2 SVGAGI. CDR3 bases: TGTGCCAGCAGTTCTGGCGGAACCTACGAGCAGTACTTC. It codes for CASSSGGTYEQYF.